Below are 20 T cell receptor beta chains sequenced from a single sample in a study of CD8 T cells in ankylosing spondylitis. Study-wide findings and caveats: Apparently characteristic of ankylosing spondylitis blood was a TCR beta motif (under ten highly homologous variants).

These receptors' targets are unknown. In TCRdb, the 5' RACE reads were re-called with MiXCR into one record per CDR3 protein. The data show 400,000 to 450,000 distinct CDR3 sequences, 15% to 20% seen once. Sequencing used blood, either unsorted or a sorted T cell fraction (not recorded which). These TCRs come from a male donor with ankylosing spondylitis.

This clonotype was seen a handful of times. J is TRBJ2-7 and V is TRBV7-2, with 9 bases identical to TRBD2. Trimming cost V 5 bases and J 4 bases; bases outside gene matches: 6. Germline lookup yields CDR1 SGHTA and CDR2 FQGNSA. The length of the CDR3 is 14 residues. CDR3 nucleotides: TGTGCCAGCAGCCCTATACTAGCGGGTTACGAGCAGTACTTC. Residues: CASSPILAGYEQYF.

V usage is TRBV5-8 and J usage is TRBJ2-3; D is perhaps TRBD1 or TRBD2 (5 bases each). Germline CDR1 and CDR2: SGHTS and YDEGEE. The CDR3 has 15 residues. Trimming pared 5 bases from V and 1 base from J, leaving 14 bases between. The DNA for the CDR3 is TGTGCCAGCAGTCGAGGGGACCGAGGCACAGATACGCAGTATTTT. It specifies CASSRGDRGTDTQYF.

The chain uses TRBV3-1 and TRBJ2-3; D is unresolved. CDR3 length: 13 amino acids. Germline V gene sequence: CDR1 LGHDT, CDR2 YNNKEL (reference sequence). V was cut by 2 bases and J by 4 bases, with 7 bases left in between. The CDR3 DNA reads TGTGCCAGCAGCCAATGGAGTCCAGATACGCAGTATTTT. This codes for CASSQWSPDTQYF.

The gene calls are TRBV6-1 and TRBJ2-5, with D unresolved. V was pared by 0 bases and J by 3 bases, with 11 bases between. CDR1 is MNHNS and CDR2 is SASEGT in the germline V gene. The CDR3 is 15 amino acids. CDR3 bases: TGTGCCAGCAGTGAAGCGCGGTGGGCGGAAGAGACCCAGTACTTC. This codes for CASSEARWAEETQYF.

V usage is TRBV6-5 and J usage is TRBJ2-3; D unresolved. Trimming stripped 4 bases from V and 0 bases from J, with 8 bases between. This CDR3 spans 14 amino acids. The V gene's germline CDR1 is MNHEY and CDR2 SVGAGI. The chain's CDR3 is CASSSHISTDTQYF. The CDR3 DNA follows: TGTGCCAGCAGTTCACACATTAGCACAGATACGCAGTATTTT.

V and J are TRBV11-2 and TRBJ2-5; D might be TRBD1 (6 bases). Trimming shortened V by 4 bases and J by 5 bases, and 17 bases separated the two germline ends. This CDR3 is 15 amino acids long. Germline V CDR1 and CDR2: SGHAT, FQNNGV. CDR3 DNA: TGTGCCAGCAGCTACTCTGGGGGCGGAGGCGAGACCCAGTACTTC. It specifies CASSYSGGGGETQYF.

This clonotype showed up just a few times. The chain links TRBV11-2 to TRBJ2-3; 7 nucleotides agree with TRBD1. The J segment lost 6 bases and the V segment lost 5 bases, leaving 8 bases of the junction unmatched. Looked up from germline, CDR1 is SGHAT and CDR2 is FQNNGV. The CDR3 is made up of 14 amino acids. The CDR3 spells CASSTGTVVDTQYF. The CDR3 nucleotides are TGTGCCAGCAGCACCGGGACAGTGGTTGATACGCAGTATTTT.

Details on this clonotype: Compared with germline, one end of the junction differs, possibly owing to a read error. CDR3 DNA sequence: TGCGCCAGCAGCCACGCGACAGGGGCCGACTATGGCCACACCTTC. Protein sequence: CASSHATGADYGHTF. The chain is built from TRBV5-1 and TRBJ1-2; 8 positions match TRBD1. The CDR3 totals 15 residues. CDR1 is SGHRS, CDR2 YFSETQ, per germline.

The chain links TRBV10-3 to TRBJ2-1; the match to TRBD2 covers 14 bases. J lost 9 bases, V lost 6 bases, and 7 bases had no gene match. Looked up from germline, CDR1 is ENHRY and CDR2 is SYGVKD. The length of the CDR3 is 15 residues. Here the CDR3 DNA reads TGTGCCATCAGACCCGGGACTAGCGGGAGTGGTGAGCAGTTCTTC. It is translated as CAIRPGTSGSGEQFF.

This clonotype was seen ten or more times. The rearrangement links TRBV6-1 to TRBJ2-7; 8 nucleotides agree with TRBD1. V was pared by 8 bases and J by 2 bases, with 5 bases of the junction left unmatched. There are 13 residues in the CDR3. Germline V gene lookup returns CDR1 MNHNS and CDR2 SASEGT. The CDR3 spells CASHLGQAYEQYF. The CDR3 DNA follows: TGTGCCAGCCACTTGGGACAGGCCTACGAGCAGTACTTC.

In this sample, this clonotype turned up a few times. The rearrangement uses TRBV12-3 or TRBV12-4 and TRBJ1-1; TRBD1 is a possible D gene (6 bases). Trimming left V 6 bases short and J 7 bases short, with 27 bases between. This CDR3 has 17 amino acids. CDR3 bases: TGTGCCAGCAGCATTACTACACCCTTTAACAGGGAGGGTGAAGCTTTCTTT. This encodes CASSITTPFNREGEAFF.

The sample holds a few counts of this clonotype. The rearrangement links TRBV15 to TRBJ2-5; no reliable D call. The CDR3 has 15 residues. CDR1 is LNHNV, CDR2 YYDKDF, per germline (reference sequence). V lost 0 bases to trimming and J lost 2 bases, with 10 bases between them. The CDR3 DNA is TGTGCCACCAGCAGAGATGGTCAGCCGCAAGAGACCCAGTACTTC. Its translation is CATSRDGQPQETQYF.

This sequence joins TRBV20-1 and TRBJ2-7; TRBD2 matches 11 bases. V was clipped by 6 bases and J by 4 bases; unmatched bases: 8. The germline CDR1 and CDR2 sequences are DFQATT and SNEGSKA (reference sequence). The CDR3 is made up of 14 amino acids. The CDR3 protein is CSATRLAGIYEQYF. CDR3 coding DNA: TGCAGTGCCACCCGACTAGCGGGAATTTACGAGCAGTACTTC.

This clonotype came up many times. The chain has TRBV29-1 and TRBJ2-7; TRBD2 aligns across 13 bases. The V gene end was trimmed by 7 bases and the J gene end by 6 bases; junction bases not matched to a gene: 9. The germline V gene has CDR1 SQVTM and CDR2 ANQGSEA. There are 14 residues in the CDR3. CDR3 in DNA: TGCAGCGCCGGACTAGCGGGAGTGTTTGGCGAGCAGTACTTC. The encoded protein is CSAGLAGVFGEQYF.

The CDR3 region has the DNA TGTGCCAGCCTGGCTAGCGGGCGTAGCACAGATACGCAGTATTTT. It is translated as CASLASGRSTDTQYF. The V gene is TRBV12-3 or TRBV12-4, the J gene TRBJ2-3; the match to TRBD2 covers 8 bases. This CDR3 spans 15 amino acids. Germline trimming cut 8 bases from V and 0 bases from J; bases unmatched to any gene: 7.

This chain uses TRBV29-1 with TRBJ2-7; D unclear. V lost 2 bases and J 6 bases, leaving 8 bases between the germline ends. This CDR3 is built from 11 residues. CDR1 and CDR2 (germline): SQVTM, ANQGSEA. CDR3: CSVESPGEQYF. DNA for the CDR3: TGCAGCGTTGAAAGTCCCGGCGAGCAGTACTTC.

This clonotype was seen a handful of times. The V call is TRBV3-1, the J call TRBJ2-3, with D unclear. Germline CDR1 reads LGHDT; CDR2 reads YNNKEL (reference sequence). Trimming shortened V by 0 bases and J by 5 bases, and 12 bases separated the two germline ends. This CDR3 has 15 amino acids. The CDR3 is CASSQDRPRRDTQYF. As DNA, the CDR3 is TGTGCCAGCAGCCAAGATCGCCCCCGAAGAGATACGCAGTATTTT.

This clonotype has only a few counts. The chain joins TRBV5-1 to TRBJ1-1; weak D call: TRBD1 (5 bases). Germline V gene data show CDR1 as SGHRS and CDR2 as YFSETQ. This CDR3 comprises 15 residues. Trimming took 2 bases from V and 6 from J, leaving 17 bases between them. In DNA form, the CDR3 reads TGCGCCAGCAGCTTAGAGGGGAGGAAGGTGGCTGAAGCTTTCTTT. Protein: CASSLEGRKVAEAFF.

The chain uses TRBV6-6 and TRBJ2-7; possibly TRBD2 for D (5 bases). The CDR3 runs to 13 residues. From germline, CDR1 is MNHNY and CDR2 SVGAGI (reference sequence). V shed 1 base and J shed 7 bases, with 11 bases lying between them. The CDR3 sequence: CASSYYPGKEQYF. CDR3 DNA: TGTGCCAGCAGTTACTATCCGGGGAAGGAGCAGTACTTC.

Ten or more counts support this clonotype. The chain links TRBV7-2 to TRBJ2-1; TRBD2 agrees at 14 bases. The CDR3 extends over 15 amino acids. V lost 7 bases, J lost 9 bases, and 8 bases stayed unmatched. Germline V lookup: CDR1 SGHTA, CDR2 FQGNSA. CDR3 DNA: TGTGCCAGCATTAAGACTAGCGGGGGGGCGGTTGAGCAGTTCTTC. Its protein is CASIKTSGGAVEQFF.